The 3 T cell receptor beta chains listed next were all sequenced from one sample in a study of T cells in Graves' hyperthyroidism and ophthalmopathy (dated by TCRdb to about 2019). Library preparation was by multiplex PCR. Sequencing took place on an Illumina HiSeq 2000. The TCR beta CDR3 regions were amplified from the RNA transcripts. For the first round of RT-PCR on the TCR CDR3, the HTBI primer set was used together with the Qiagen OneStep RT-PCR kit. Clones were called with MiXCR by TCRdb after fastp trimmed the public reads at Q25, and only in-frame beta chains were retained. Rows with a matching CDR3 protein are joined into one entry that keeps the most common DNA and genes. The sample table lists 150,000 to 200,000 distinct CDR3 sequences, 9.4% of them with a count of one. The ten biggest clones cover approximately 24% of the sample. The sample comprised blood. Receptors were obtained from a woman younger than 35 with Graves' hyperthyroidism that later progressed to Graves' ophthalmopathy.

The chain is built from TRBV12-3 or TRBV12-4 and TRBJ2-2; no reliable D call. V lost 3 bases and J lost 0, with 8 bases in between. There are 15 residues in the CDR3. As DNA, the CDR3 is TGTGCCAGCAGTTTGCCAAATACGAACACCGGGGAGCTGTTTTTT. This gives the protein CASSLPNTNTGELFF.

This clonotype appeared a few times. Germline and junction disagree at one end, which may indicate a read error. The genes are TRBV5-6 and TRBJ2-7; D remains unclear. Germline values: CDR1 SGHDT, CDR2 YYEEEE. There are 14 residues in the CDR3. Written as DNA, the CDR3 is TGTGCCAGCAACTTGGCCAGGCGAAACTACGAGCAGTACTTC. Amino acid sequence: CASNLARRNYEQYF.

This clonotype came up many times. The CDR3 nucleotides are TGCAGTGCCAGGGCGAGCGGGAATAGGAATGAGCAGTTCTTC. This gives the protein CSARASGNRNEQFF. The rearrangement uses TRBV20-1 and TRBJ2-1; 7 bases agree with TRBD2. This CDR3 contains 14 residues. From germline, CDR1 is DFQATT and CDR2 SNEGSKA (reference sequence). Trimming took 6 bases from V and 7 from J; bases not matched to a gene: 12.